This TCR beta chain was captured by sequencing in a study of siplizumab effects on memory and regulatory T cells. The study, taken as a whole, reports: Contribution to the alloresponse seemed major for naive T cells, which also seemed more diverse than memory cells. No naive or memory phenotype could be assigned to roughly 75-96% of proliferating clones. Suppressive function of proliferating Tregs from siplizumab cultures was not confirmed.

Clones were read by immunoSEQ multiplex PCR, and TCRdb kept only the in-frame ones, dropping some. The sample carries 65,000 to 90,000 clones, around 93% recorded once. Germline V lookup: CDR1 SGHDN, CDR2 FVKESK. The V segment lost 4 bases and the J segment 4 bases; nucleotides outside the gene matches: 17. The CDR3 spans 19 residues. Notes on this clone: Antigen unknown.

The specimen sequenced was CD8+ T cells sorted from blood. This TCR came from a human donor in good health. The chain uses TRBV14 and TRBJ1-4; 8 nucleotides align to TRBD1. CDR3 residues: CASSPSWAGGKLGNEKLFF. For the CDR3, the DNA is TGTGCCAGCAGCCCCTCCTGGGCAGGGGGCAAGTTGGGTAATGAAAAACTGTTTTTT.